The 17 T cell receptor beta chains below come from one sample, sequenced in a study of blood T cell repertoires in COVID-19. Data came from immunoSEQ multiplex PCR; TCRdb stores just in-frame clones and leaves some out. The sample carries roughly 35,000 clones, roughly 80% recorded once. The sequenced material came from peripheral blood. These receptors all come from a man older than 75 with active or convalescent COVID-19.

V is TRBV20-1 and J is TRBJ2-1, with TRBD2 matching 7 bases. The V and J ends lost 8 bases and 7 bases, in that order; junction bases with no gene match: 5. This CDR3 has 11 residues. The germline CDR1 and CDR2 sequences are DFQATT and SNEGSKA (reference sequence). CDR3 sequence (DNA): TGCAGTCCTGTACTAGCGAATGAGCAGTTCTTC. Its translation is CSPVLANEQFF.

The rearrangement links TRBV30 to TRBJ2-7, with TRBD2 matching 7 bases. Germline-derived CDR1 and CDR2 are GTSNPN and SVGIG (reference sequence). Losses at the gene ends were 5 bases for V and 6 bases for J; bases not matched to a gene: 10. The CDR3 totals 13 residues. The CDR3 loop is CAWSPGRVGEQYF. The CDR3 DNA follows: TGTGCCTGGTCTCCGGGGAGGGTGGGCGAGCAGTACTTC. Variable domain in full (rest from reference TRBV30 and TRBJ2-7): SQTIHQWPATLVQPVGSPLSLECTVEGTSNPNLYWYRQAAGRGLQLLFYSVGIGQISSEVPQNLSASRPQDRQFILSSKKLLLSDSGFYLCAWSPGRVGEQYFGPGTRLTVT.

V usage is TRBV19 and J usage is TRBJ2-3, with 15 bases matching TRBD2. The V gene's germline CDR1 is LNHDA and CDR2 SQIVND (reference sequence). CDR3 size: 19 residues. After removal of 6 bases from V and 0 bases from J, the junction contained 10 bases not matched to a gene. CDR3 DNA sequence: TGTGCCAGTAGCGGGGGACTAGCGGGGGGCCACCCTAGCACAGATACGCAGTATTTT. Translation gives CASSGGLAGGHPSTDTQYF.

CDR3 loop: CASSSTSITVEQYF. The CDR3 bases are TGTGCCAGCAGCTCAACTAGCATCACAGTCGAGCAGTACTTC. The chain uses TRBV11-2 and TRBJ2-7; D possibly corresponds to TRBD2 (6 bases). This CDR3 has 14 amino acids. Germline V lookup: CDR1 SGHAT, CDR2 FQNNGV. V dropped 4 bases and J dropped 6 bases, with 16 bases sitting between them. Variable domain in full (rest from reference TRBV11-2 and TRBJ2-7): EAGVAQSPRYKIIEKRQSVAFWCNPISGHATLYWYQQILGQGPKLLIQFQNNGVVDDSQLPKDRFSAERLKGVDSTLKIQPAKLEDSAVYLCASSSTSITVEQYFGPGTRLTVT.

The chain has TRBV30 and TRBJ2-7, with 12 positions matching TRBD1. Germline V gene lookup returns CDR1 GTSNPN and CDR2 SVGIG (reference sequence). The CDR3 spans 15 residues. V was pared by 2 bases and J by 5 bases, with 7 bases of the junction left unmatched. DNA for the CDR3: TGTGCCTGGAGTCGCCCCGGGACAGGGGGCAACGAGCAGTACTTC. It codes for CAWSRPGTGGNEQYF. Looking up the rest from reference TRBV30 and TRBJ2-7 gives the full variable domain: SQTIHQWPATLVQPVGSPLSLECTVEGTSNPNLYWYRQAAGRGLQLLFYSVGIGQISSEVPQNLSASRPQDRQFILSSKKLLLSDSGFYLCAWSRPGTGGNEQYFGPGTRLTVT.

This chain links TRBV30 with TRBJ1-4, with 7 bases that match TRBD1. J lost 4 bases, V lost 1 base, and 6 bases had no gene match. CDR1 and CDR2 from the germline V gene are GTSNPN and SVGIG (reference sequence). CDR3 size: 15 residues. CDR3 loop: CAWSEKTGINEKLFF. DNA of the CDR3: TGTGCCTGGAGTGAAAAGACAGGGATTAATGAAAAACTGTTTTTT.

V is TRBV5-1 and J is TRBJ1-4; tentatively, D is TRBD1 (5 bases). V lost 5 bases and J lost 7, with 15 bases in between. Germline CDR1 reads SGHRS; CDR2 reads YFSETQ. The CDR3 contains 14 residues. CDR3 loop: CASRETAGIEKLFF. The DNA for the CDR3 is TGCGCCAGCAGGGAGACAGCGGGGATTGAAAAACTGTTTTTT.

CDR3 residues: CASSQGNGGTQYF. The CDR3 region has the DNA TGTGCCAGCAGTCAAGGGAACGGGGGGACCCAGTACTTC. The V call is TRBV12-3 or TRBV12-4, the J call TRBJ2-5; D is possibly TRBD2 (6 bases). V dropped 5 bases and J dropped 7 bases, with 14 bases sitting between them. The CDR3 extends over 13 amino acids.

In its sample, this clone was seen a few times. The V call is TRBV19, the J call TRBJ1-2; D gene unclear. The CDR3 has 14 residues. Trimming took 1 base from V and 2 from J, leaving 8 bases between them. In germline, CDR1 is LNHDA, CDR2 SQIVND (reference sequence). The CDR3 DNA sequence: TGTGCCAGTAGTATAGGTGGCAGAAACTATGGCTACACCTTC. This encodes CASSIGGRNYGYTF.

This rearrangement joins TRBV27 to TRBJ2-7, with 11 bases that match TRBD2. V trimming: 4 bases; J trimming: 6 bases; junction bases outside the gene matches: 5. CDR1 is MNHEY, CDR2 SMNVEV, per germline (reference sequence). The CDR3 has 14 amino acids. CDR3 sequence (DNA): TGTGCCAGCAGTTCGACTAGCGGGAATGGCGAGCAGTACTTC. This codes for CASSSTSGNGEQYF.

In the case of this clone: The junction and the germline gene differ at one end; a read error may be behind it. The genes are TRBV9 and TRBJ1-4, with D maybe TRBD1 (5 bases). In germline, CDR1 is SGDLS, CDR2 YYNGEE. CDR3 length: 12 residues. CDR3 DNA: TGTGCCAGCAGCGTGAGCCGGGACTCGGGGGTTTTT. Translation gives CASSVSRDSGVF.

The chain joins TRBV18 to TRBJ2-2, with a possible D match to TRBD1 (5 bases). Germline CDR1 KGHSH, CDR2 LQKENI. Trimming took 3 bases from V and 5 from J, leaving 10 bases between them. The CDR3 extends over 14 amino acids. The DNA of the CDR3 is TGTGCCAGCTCACCCAACACAGGTACCGGGGAGCTGTTTTTT. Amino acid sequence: CASSPNTGTGELFF.

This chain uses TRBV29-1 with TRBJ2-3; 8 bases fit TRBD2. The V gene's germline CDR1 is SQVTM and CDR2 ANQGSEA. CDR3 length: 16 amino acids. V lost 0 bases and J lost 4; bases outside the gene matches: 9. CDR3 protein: CSVEDLSGGPPDTQYF. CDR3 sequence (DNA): TGCAGCGTTGAAGATCTGTCGGGGGGGCCCCCAGATACGCAGTATTTT.

In DNA, the CDR3 is TGTGCCAGCTCGTCCGCCGGACAGGGGGATAACTATGGCTACACCTTC. Translated, it gives CASSSAGQGDNYGYTF. The J gene is TRBJ1-2, the V gene TRBV18; 10 nucleotides align to TRBD1. Trimming took 6 bases from V and 1 from J; bases not matched to a gene: 8. The CDR3 loop spans 16 amino acids. The germline CDR1 and CDR2 sequences are KGHSH and LQKENI.

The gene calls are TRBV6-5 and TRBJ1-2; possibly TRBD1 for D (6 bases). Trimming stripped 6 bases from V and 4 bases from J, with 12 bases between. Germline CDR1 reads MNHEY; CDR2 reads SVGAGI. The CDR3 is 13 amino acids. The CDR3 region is CASRSNRAYGYTF. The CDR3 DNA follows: TGTGCCAGCAGATCGAACAGGGCCTATGGCTACACCTTC.

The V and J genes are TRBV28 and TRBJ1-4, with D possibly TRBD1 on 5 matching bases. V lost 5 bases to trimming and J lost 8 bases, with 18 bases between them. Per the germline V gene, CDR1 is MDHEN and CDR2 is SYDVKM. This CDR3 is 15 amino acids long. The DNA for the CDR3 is TGTGCCAGCAGTCCGCCCGCAGGGTCGGGCGAAAAACTGTTTTTT. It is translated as CASSPPAGSGEKLFF.

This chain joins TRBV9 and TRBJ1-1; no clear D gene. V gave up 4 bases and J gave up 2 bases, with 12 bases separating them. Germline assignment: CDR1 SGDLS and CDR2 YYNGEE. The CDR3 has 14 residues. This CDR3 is CASSSVDINTEAFF. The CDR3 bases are TGTGCCAGCAGCTCAGTAGACATTAACACTGAAGCTTTCTTT.